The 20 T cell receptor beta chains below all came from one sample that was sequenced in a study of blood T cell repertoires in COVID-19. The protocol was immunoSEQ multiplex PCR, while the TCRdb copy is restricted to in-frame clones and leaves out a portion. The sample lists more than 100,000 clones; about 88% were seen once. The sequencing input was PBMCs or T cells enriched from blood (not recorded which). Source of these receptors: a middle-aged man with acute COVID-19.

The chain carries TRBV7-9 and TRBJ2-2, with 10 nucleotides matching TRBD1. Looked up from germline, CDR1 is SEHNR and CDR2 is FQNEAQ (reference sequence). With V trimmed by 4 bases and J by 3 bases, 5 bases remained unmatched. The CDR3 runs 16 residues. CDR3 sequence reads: CASSSSGTGDTGELFF. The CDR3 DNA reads TGTGCCAGCAGCTCCTCCGGGACAGGGGACACCGGGGAGCTGTTTTTT.

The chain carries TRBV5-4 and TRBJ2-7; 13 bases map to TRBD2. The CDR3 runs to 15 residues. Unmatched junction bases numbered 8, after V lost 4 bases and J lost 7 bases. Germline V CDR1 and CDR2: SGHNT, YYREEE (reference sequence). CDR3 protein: CASSPGLAGAGEQYF. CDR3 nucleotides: TGTGCCAGCAGCCCCGGACTAGCGGGGGCCGGGGAGCAGTACTTC. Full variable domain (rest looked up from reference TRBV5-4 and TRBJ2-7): ETGVTQSPTHLIKTRGQQVTLRCSSQSGHNTVSWYQQALGQGPQFIFQYYREEENGRGNFPPRFSGLQFPNYSSELNVNALELDDSALYLCASSPGLAGAGEQYFGPGTRLTVT.

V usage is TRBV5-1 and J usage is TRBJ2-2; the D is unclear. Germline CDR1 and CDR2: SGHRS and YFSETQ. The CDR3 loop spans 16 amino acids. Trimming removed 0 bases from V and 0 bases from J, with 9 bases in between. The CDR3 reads CASSLGLNANTGELFF. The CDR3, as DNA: TGCGCCAGCAGCTTGGGGCTGAACGCGAACACCGGGGAGCTGTTTTTT.

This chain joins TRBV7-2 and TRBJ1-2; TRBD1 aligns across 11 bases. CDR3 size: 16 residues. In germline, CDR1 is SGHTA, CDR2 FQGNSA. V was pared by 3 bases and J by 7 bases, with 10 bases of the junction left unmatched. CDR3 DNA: TGTGCCAGCAGCTTGAGGACAGGGGGCATGTCCCCTGGCTACACCTTC. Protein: CASSLRTGGMSPGYTF.

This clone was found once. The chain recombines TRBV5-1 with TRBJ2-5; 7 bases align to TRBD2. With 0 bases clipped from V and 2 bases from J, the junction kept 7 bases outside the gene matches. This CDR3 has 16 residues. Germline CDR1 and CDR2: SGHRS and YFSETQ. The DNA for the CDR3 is TGCGCCAGCAGCTTGGGTTCGGGGGGTCCGCAAGAGACCCAGTACTTC. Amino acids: CASSLGSGGPQETQYF.

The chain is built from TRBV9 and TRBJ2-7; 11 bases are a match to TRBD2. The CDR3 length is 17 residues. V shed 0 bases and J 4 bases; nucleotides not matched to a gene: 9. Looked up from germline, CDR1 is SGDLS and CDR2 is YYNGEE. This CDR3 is CASSVGTSGLPGYEQYF. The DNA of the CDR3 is TGTGCCAGCAGCGTAGGGACTAGCGGGCTCCCAGGGTACGAGCAGTACTTC. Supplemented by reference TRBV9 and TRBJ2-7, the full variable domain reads DSGVTQTPKHLITATGQRVTLRCSPRSGDLSVYWYQQSLDQGLQFLIQYYNGEERAKGNILERFSAQQFPDLHSELNLSSLELGDSALYFCASSVGTSGLPGYEQYFGPGTRLTVT.

CDR3 in DNA: TGTGCCAGCAGTTCATTCCCGGGGAGAGGTGGCTACACCTTC. The encoded protein is CASSSFPGRGGYTF. The chain couples TRBV27 to TRBJ1-2; D is unresolved. With 4 bases removed from V and 7 bases from J, the gap between germline ends came to 16 bases. The CDR3 totals 14 residues. Germline CDR1 reads MNHEY; CDR2 reads SMNVEV (reference sequence).

The CDR3 spells CAWSGEGGSSYNEQFF. The CDR3, as DNA: TGTGCCTGGAGTGGGGAGGGGGGGAGCTCCTACAATGAGCAGTTCTTC. This chain joins TRBV30 and TRBJ2-1, with a weak D call TRBD2 (7 bases). Germline V gives CDR1 GTSNPN, CDR2 SVGIG (reference sequence). There are 16 residues in the CDR3. V was trimmed by 1 base and J by 0 bases, leaving 13 bases between them. Complete variable domain (other parts from reference TRBV30 and TRBJ2-1): SQTIHQWPATLVQPVGSPLSLECTVEGTSNPNLYWYRQAAGRGLQLLFYSVGIGQISSEVPQNLSASRPQDRQFILSSKKLLLSDSGFYLCAWSGEGGSSYNEQFFGPGTRLTVL.

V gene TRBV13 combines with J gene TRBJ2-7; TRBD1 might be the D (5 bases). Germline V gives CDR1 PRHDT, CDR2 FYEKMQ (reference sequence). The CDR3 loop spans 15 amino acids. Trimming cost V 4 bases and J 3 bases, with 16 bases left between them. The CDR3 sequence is CASSSPVTGDYEQYF. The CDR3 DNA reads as TGTGCCAGCAGCTCCCCGGTAACAGGCGACTACGAGCAGTACTTC.

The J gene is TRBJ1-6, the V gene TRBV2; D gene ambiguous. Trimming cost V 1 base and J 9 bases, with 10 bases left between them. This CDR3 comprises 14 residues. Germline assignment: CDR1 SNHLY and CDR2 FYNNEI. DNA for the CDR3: TGTGCCAGCAGTGAAGGTGGCAGAATTTCACCCCTCCACTTT. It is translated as CASSEGGRISPLHF.

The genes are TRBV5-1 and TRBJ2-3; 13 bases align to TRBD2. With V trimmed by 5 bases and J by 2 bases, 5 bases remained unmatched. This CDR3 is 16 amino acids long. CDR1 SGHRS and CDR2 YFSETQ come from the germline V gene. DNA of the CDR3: TGCGCCAGCAGACTCGGGACTAGCGGGAACACAGATACGCAGTATTTT. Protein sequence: CASRLGTSGNTDTQYF.

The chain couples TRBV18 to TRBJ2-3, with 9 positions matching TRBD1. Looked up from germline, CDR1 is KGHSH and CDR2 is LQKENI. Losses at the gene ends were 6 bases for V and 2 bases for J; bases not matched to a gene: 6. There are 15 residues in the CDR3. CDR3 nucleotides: TGTGCCAGCTCGTCCGGGACAGGGTACACAGATACGCAGTATTTT. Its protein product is CASSSGTGYTDTQYF.

The CDR3 nucleotides are TGTGCCAGCAGCGTAGAGGGAGGAGGGGTCTATGGCTACACCTTC. This sequence encodes CASSVEGGGVYGYTF. This chain joins TRBV9 and TRBJ1-2, with D tentatively TRBD1 (5 bases). This CDR3 has 15 amino acids. Looked up from germline, CDR1 is SGDLS and CDR2 is YYNGEE. Trimming left V 0 bases short and J 4 bases short, with 13 bases between.

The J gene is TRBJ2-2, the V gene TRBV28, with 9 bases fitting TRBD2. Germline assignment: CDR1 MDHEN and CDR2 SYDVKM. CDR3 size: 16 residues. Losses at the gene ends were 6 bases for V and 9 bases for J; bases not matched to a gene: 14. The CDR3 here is CASSGGSSGSLRELFF. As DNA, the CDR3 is TGTGCCAGCAGCGGGGGGAGTAGCGGGAGTCTAAGGGAGCTGTTTTTT.

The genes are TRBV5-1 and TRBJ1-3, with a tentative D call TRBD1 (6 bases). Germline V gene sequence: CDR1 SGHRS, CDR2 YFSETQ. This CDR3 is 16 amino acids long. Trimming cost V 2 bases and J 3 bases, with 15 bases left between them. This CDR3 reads CASSFTAGEFGNTIYF. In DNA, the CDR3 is TGCGCCAGCAGCTTTACGGCAGGGGAATTTGGAAACACCATATATTTT.

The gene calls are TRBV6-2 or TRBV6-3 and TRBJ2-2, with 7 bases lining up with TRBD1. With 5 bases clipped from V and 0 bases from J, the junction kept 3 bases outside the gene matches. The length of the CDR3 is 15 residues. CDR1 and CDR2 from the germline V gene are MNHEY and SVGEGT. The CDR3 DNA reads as TGTGCCAGCAGTCCCGGGACAGCGAACACCGGGGAGCTGTTTTTT. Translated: CASSPGTANTGELFF.

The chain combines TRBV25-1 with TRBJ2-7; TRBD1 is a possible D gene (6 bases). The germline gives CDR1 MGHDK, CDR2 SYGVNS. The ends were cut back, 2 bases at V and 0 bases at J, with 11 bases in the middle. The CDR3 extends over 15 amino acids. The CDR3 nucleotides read TGTGCCAGCAGTGAAATCGGGACACCCTCCTACGAGCAGTACTTC. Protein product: CASSEIGTPSYEQYF.

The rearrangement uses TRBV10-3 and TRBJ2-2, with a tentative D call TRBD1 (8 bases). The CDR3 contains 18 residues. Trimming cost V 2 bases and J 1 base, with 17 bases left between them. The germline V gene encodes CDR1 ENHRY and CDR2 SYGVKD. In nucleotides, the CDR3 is TGTGCCATCAGTGAGACAGGGGGGGGCTTCCAGAACACCGGGGAGCTGTTTTTT. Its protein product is CAISETGGGFQNTGELFF.

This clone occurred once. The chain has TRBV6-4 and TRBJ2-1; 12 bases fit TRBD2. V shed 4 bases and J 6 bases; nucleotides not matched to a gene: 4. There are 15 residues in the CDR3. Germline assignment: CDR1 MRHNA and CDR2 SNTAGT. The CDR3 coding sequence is TGTGCCAGCAGTGTTACTAGCGGGGGGTTCAATGAGCAGTTCTTC. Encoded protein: CASSVTSGGFNEQFF.

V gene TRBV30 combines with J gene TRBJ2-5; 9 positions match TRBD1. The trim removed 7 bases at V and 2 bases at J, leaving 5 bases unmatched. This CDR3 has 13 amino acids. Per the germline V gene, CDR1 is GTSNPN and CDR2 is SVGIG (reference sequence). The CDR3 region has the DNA TGTGCCTCCTCGGGACAGGGACAAGAGACCCAGTACTTC. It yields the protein CASSGQGQETQYF.